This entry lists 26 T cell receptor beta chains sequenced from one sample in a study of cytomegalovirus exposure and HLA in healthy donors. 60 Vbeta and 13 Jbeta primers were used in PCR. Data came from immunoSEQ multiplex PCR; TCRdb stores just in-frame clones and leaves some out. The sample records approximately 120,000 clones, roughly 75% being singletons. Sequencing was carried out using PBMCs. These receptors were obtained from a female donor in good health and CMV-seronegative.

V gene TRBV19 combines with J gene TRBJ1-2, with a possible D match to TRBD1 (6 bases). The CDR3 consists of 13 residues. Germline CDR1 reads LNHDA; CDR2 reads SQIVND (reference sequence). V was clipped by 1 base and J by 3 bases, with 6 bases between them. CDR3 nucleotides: TGTGCCAGTAGTATAGGACAGGACTATGGCTACACCTTC. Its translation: CASSIGQDYGYTF.

CDR3 amino acids: CASSPFSTVVAREQFF. CDR3 coding DNA: TGTGCCAGCAGTCCTTTTTCTACCGTCGTAGCAAGGGAGCAGTTCTTC. The genes are TRBV2 and TRBJ2-1; D is unresolved. The CDR3 length is 16 residues. Germline V gene lookup returns CDR1 SNHLY and CDR2 FYNNEI. V dropped 5 bases and J dropped 10 bases, with 24 bases sitting between them.

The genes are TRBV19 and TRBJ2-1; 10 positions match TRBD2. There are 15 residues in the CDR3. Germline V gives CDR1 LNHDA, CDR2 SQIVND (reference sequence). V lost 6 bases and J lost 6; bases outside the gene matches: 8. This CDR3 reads CASRELAGEGNEQFF. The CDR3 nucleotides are TGTGCCAGTAGGGAGCTAGCGGGAGAGGGCAATGAGCAGTTCTTC.

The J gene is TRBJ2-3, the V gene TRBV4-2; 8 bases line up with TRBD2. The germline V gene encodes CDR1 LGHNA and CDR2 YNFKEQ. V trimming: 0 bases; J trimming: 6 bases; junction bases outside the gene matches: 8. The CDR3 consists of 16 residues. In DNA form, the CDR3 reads TGTGCCAGCAGCCAAGATCGGGCGGGGGGCAGGGATACGCAGTATTTT. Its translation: CASSQDRAGGRDTQYF.

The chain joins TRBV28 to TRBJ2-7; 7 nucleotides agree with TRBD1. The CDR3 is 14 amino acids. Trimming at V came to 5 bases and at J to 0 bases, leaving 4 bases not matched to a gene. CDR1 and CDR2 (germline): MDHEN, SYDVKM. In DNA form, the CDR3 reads TGTGCCAGCAGTCCTGGGACAGACTCCTACGAGCAGTACTTC. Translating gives CASSPGTDSYEQYF.

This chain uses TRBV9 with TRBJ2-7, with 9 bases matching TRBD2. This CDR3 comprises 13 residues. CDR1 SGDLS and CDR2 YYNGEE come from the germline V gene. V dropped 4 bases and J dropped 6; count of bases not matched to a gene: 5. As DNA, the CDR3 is TGTGCCAGCAGCCCGCGGGAGGGTGGCGAGCAGTACTTC. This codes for CASSPREGGEQYF.

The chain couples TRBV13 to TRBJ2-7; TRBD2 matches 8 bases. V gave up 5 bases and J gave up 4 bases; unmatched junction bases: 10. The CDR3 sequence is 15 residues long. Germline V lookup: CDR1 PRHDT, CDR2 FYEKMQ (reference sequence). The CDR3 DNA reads TGTGCCAGCAGCCAGAAGGTAGCGGGGACTTACGAGCAGTACTTC. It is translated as CASSQKVAGTYEQYF.

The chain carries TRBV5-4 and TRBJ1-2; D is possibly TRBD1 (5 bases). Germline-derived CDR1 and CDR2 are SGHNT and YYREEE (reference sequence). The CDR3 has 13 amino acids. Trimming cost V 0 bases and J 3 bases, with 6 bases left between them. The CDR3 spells CASSLARDYGYTF. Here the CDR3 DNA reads TGTGCCAGCAGCTTGGCCAGGGACTATGGCTACACCTTC.

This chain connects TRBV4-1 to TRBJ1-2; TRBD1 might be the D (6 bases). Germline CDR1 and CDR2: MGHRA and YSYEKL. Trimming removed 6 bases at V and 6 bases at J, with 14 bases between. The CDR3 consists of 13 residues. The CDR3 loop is CASSTQGQDGYTF. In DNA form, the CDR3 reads TGCGCCAGCAGTACTCAGGGACAAGATGGCTACACCTTC.

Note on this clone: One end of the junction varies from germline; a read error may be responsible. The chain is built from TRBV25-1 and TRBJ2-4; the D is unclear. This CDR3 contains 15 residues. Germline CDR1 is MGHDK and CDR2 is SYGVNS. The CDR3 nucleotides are TGTGCCAGCAGTGAATCAAACCTGCCCAAAAACAGTCAGTACTTC. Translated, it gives CASSESNLPKNSQYF.

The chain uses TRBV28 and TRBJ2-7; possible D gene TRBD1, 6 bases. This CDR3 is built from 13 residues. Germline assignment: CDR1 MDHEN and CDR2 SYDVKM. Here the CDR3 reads CDSPDRKNYEQYF. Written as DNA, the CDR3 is TGTGACAGTCCCGACAGGAAGAACTACGAGCAGTACTTC.

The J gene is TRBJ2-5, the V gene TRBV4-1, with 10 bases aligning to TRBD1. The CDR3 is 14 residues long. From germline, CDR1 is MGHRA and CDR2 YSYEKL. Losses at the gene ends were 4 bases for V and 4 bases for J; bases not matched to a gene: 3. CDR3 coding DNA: TGCGCCAGCAGCCTGAGACAGGGGGCAGAGACCCAGTACTTC. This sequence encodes CASSLRQGAETQYF.

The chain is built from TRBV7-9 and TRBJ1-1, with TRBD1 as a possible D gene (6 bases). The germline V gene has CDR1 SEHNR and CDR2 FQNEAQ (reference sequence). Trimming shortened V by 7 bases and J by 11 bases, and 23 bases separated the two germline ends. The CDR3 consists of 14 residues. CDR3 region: CASNHNTGWGMAFF. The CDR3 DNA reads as TGTGCCAGCAACCACAACACAGGGTGGGGAATGGCTTTCTTT.

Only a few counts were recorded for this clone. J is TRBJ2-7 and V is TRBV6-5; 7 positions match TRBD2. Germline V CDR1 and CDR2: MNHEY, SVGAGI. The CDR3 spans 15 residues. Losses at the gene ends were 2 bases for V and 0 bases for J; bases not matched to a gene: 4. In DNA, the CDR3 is TGTGCCAGCAGTTACGCGGCGGGGGTCTCCTACGAGCAGTACTTC. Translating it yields CASSYAAGVSYEQYF.

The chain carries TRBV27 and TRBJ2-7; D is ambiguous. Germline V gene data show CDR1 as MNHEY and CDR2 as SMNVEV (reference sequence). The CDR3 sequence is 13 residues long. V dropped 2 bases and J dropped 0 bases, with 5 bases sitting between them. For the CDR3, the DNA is TGTGCCAGCAGTTTACGAGTCTCCTACGAGCAGTACTTC. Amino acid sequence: CASSLRVSYEQYF.

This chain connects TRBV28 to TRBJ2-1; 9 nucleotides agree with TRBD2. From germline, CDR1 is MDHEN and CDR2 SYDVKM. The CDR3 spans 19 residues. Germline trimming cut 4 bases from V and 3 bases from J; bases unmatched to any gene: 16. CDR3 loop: CASSSVAGDFSFNYNEQFF. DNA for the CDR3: TGTGCCAGCAGTTCAGTAGCGGGAGATTTTTCCTTCAACTACAATGAGCAGTTCTTC. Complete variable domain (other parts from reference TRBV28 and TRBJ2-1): DVKVTQSSRYLVKRTGEKVFLECVQDMDHENMFWYRQDPGLGLRLIYFSYDVKMKEKGDIPEGYSVSREKKERFSLILESASTNQTSMYLCASSSVAGDFSFNYNEQFFGPGTRLTVL.

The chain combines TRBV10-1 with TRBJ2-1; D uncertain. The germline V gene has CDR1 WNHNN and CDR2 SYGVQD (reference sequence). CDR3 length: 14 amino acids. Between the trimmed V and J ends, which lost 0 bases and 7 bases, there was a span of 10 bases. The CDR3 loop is CASSESRLPNEQFF. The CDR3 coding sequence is TGCGCCAGCAGTGAGTCGAGACTCCCGAATGAGCAGTTCTTC.

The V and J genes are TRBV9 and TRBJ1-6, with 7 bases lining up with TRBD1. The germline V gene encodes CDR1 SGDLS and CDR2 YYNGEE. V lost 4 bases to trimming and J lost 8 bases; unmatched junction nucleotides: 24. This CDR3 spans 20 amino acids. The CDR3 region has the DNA TGTGCCAGCAGCTCAAAGACACCGGGACAGTCAACGTCCTCCGATTCACCCCTCCACTTT. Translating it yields CASSSKTPGQSTSSDSPLHF.

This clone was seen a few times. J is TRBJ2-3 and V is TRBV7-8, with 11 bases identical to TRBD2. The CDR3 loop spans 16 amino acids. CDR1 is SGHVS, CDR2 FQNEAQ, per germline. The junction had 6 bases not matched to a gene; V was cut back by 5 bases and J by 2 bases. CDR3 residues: CASSVRLAGNTDTQYF. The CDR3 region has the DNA TGTGCCAGCAGCGTCAGACTAGCGGGGAACACAGATACGCAGTATTTT.

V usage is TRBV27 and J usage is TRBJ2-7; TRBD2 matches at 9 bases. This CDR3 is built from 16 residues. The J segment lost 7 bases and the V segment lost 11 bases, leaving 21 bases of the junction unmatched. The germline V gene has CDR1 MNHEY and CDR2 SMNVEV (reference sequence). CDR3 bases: TGTGCCGTTCCCCCCTCGTGCGGGAGGGCCGTTGGTGAGCAGTACTTC. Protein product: CAVPPSCGRAVGEQYF.

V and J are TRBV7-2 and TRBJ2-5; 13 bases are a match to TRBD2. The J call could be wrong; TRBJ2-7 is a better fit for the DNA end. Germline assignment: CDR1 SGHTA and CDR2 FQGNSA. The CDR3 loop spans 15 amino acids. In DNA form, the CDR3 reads TGTGCCAGCAGCCGATGGACTAGCGGGAGTTACGAGCAGTACTTC. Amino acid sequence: CASSRWTSGSYEQYF.

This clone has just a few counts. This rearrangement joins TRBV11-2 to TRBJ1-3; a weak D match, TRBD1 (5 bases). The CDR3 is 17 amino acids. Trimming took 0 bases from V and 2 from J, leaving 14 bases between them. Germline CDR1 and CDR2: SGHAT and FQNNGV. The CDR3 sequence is CASSLDRVVHPGNTIYF. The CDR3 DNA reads TGTGCCAGCAGCTTAGACAGGGTAGTTCATCCTGGAAACACCATATATTTT.

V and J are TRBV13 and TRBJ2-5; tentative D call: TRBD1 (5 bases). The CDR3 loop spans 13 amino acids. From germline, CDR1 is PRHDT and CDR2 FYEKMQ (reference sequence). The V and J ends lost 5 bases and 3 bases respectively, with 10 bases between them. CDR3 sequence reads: CASSKTVKETQYF. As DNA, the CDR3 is TGTGCCAGCAGCAAGACAGTGAAAGAGACCCAGTACTTC.

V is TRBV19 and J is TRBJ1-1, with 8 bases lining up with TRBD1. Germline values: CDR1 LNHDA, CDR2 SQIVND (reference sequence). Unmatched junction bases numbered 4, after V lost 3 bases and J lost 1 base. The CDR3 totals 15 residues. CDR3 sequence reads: CASSIGGTGNTEAFF. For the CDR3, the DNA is TGTGCCAGTAGTATCGGTGGGACAGGGAACACTGAAGCTTTCTTT.

CDR3 residues: CASSISGRAYEQYF. CDR3 nucleotides: TGTGCCAGTAGTATCTCCGGGAGGGCTTACGAGCAGTACTTC. The chain recombines TRBV19 with TRBJ2-7; 8 bases line up with TRBD2. Unmatched junction bases numbered 5, after V lost 3 bases and J lost 4 bases. The CDR3 covers 14 residues. Germline V gene lookup returns CDR1 LNHDA and CDR2 SQIVND (reference sequence). The full variable domain, its missing parts supplied by reference TRBV19 and TRBJ2-7, is DGGITQSPKYLFRKEGQNVTLSCEQNLNHDAMYWYRQDPGQGLRLIYYSQIVNDFQKGDIAEGYSVSREKKESFPLTVTSAQKNPTAFYLCASSISGRAYEQYFGPGTRLTVT.

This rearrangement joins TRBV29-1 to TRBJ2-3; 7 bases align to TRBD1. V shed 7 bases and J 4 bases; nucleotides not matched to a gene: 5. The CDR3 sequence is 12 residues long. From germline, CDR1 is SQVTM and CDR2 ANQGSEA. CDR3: CSGGQFADTQYF. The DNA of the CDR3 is TGCAGCGGGGGACAGTTCGCAGATACGCAGTATTTT.